The next 19 T cell receptor beta chains were all read from a single sample in a study of CD8+CD57+ T cells in acquired aplastic anemia. Investigators profiled TCR beta VDJ and CDR3 from genomic DNA template. TCRdb independently ran MiXCR on the reads; one entry per CDR3 protein. The table shows around 170,000 distinct CDR3 sequences, with roughly 63% occurring only once. The sequencing input was sorted CD4+, CD8+, or CD8+CD57+ T cells (not recorded which) from PBMCs. The origin of the receptors is a human donor in good health.

This clonotype was detected many times. The genes are TRBV5-4 and TRBJ2-3; D unclear. Germline CDR1 is SGHNT and CDR2 is YYREEE (reference sequence). V lost 3 bases, J lost 12 bases, and 23 bases lay in between. The CDR3 sequence is 15 residues long. The CDR3 here is CASSSPATPGSLQYF. DNA for the CDR3: TGTGCCAGCAGCTCTCCGGCTACTCCCGGCTCGCTACAGTATTTT.

This clonotype was detected only once. Sequence at one end of the junction differs from germline and may be a read error. The chain has TRBV7-9 and TRBJ1-2, with 7 positions matching TRBD1. CDR1 is SEHNR and CDR2 is FQNEAQ in the germline V gene (reference sequence). This CDR3 comprises 15 residues. CDR3: CACSFSTGKNYGYTF. The CDR3 DNA sequence: TGTGCCTGCAGCTTTTCGACAGGGAAGAACTATGGCTACACCTTC. The whole variable domain, remainder taken from reference TRBV7-9 and TRBJ1-2, is DTGVSQNPRHKITKRGQNVTFRCDPISEHNRLYWYRQTLGQGPEFLTYFQNEAQLEKSRLLSDRFSAERPKGSFSTLEIQRTEQGDSAMYLCACSFSTGKNYGYTFGSGTRLTVV.

The chain carries TRBV7-9 and TRBJ2-2; 14 nucleotides match TRBD2. The CDR3 loop spans 18 amino acids. The junction had 10 bases not matched to a gene; V was cut back by 6 bases and J by 4 bases. Germline CDR1 SEHNR, CDR2 FQNEAQ (reference sequence). CDR3 region: CASRRTSGRMGITGELFF. Here the CDR3 DNA reads TGTGCCAGCAGACGGACTAGCGGGAGGATGGGTATCACCGGGGAGCTGTTTTTT.

V and J are TRBV7-2 and TRBJ1-1; TRBD1 is a possible D gene (5 bases). Trimming removed 1 base from V and 2 bases from J, with 11 bases in between. This CDR3 has 15 amino acids. CDR1 SGHTA and CDR2 FQGNSA come from the germline V gene. The CDR3 DNA reads TGTGCCAGCAGCTTAGGTTGGGGGGAAAACACTGAAGCTTTCTTT. It is translated as CASSLGWGENTEAFF. Looking up the rest from reference TRBV7-2 and TRBJ1-1 gives the full variable domain: GAGVSQSPSNKVTEKGKDVELRCDPISGHTALYWYRQSLGQGLEFLIYFQGNSAPDKSGLPSDRFSAERTGGSVSTLTIQRTQQEDSAVYLCASSLGWGENTEAFFGQGTRLTVV.

This clonotype was detected ten times or more. V and J are TRBV19 and TRBJ1-1, with D perhaps TRBD1 (5 bases). Germline CDR1 LNHDA, CDR2 SQIVND (reference sequence). With 9 bases removed from V and 4 bases from J, the gap between germline ends came to 12 bases. The CDR3 totals 12 residues. The DNA for the CDR3 is TGTGCCAGCACTTGGGGGAGCACTGAAGCTTTCTTT. Protein sequence: CASTWGSTEAFF.

J is TRBJ2-1 and V is TRBV19; 10 bases map to TRBD2. V trimming: 4 bases; J trimming: 4 bases; junction bases outside the gene matches: 7. The CDR3 extends over 16 amino acids. CDR1 LNHDA and CDR2 SQIVND come from the germline V gene (reference sequence). CDR3 region: CASSSPLAGEYNEQFF. In DNA, the CDR3 is TGTGCCAGTAGTAGTCCCCTAGCGGGGGAGTACAATGAGCAGTTCTTC.

The V and J genes are TRBV7-9 and TRBJ2-1, with 8 bases aligning to TRBD1. Germline V gene sequence: CDR1 SEHNR, CDR2 FQNEAQ (reference sequence). V was pared by 5 bases and J by 5 bases, with 11 bases of the junction left unmatched. The CDR3 contains 16 residues. The CDR3 is CASSAGGRGWDNEQFF. The CDR3 nucleotides read TGTGCCAGCAGCGCAGGGGGCAGGGGCTGGGACAATGAGCAGTTCTTC.

The V gene is TRBV2, the J gene TRBJ2-7, with 7 bases that match TRBD1. This CDR3 has 14 residues. CDR1 and CDR2 (germline): SNHLY, FYNNEI. The V segment lost 6 bases and the J segment 2 bases; nucleotides outside the gene matches: 7. In DNA, the CDR3 is TGTGCCAGCAGCGGGACAGTTAGGACCTACGAGCAGTACTTC. Translating it yields CASSGTVRTYEQYF.

The chain couples TRBV4-3 to TRBJ1-2; D gene uncertain. Germline CDR1 is LGHNA and CDR2 is YSLEER. This CDR3 region has 15 residues. The V end was cut by 2 bases, the J end by 2 bases, with 12 bases between. The CDR3: CASSQLLGGNYGYTF. The CDR3 coding sequence is TGCGCCAGCAGCCAACTCTTGGGTGGGAACTATGGCTACACCTTC.

The V call is TRBV15, the J call TRBJ2-2; TRBD1 agrees at 9 bases. V shed 0 bases and J 12 bases; nucleotides not matched to a gene: 8. The germline V gene has CDR1 LNHNV and CDR2 YYDKDF (reference sequence). This CDR3 spans 15 amino acids. The CDR3, as DNA: TGTGCCACCAGCAGAGATCTAGGGACAGGGTCGCAGCTGTTTTTT. Its protein is CATSRDLGTGSQLFF.

The CDR3 DNA sequence: TGCAGCGTTTTAACGGAGTCTGGGGCCAACGTCCTGACTTTC. As protein: CSVLTESGANVLTF. This rearrangement joins TRBV29-1 to TRBJ2-6; D ambiguous. The CDR3 runs 14 residues. With 5 bases removed from V and 1 base from J, the gap between germline ends came to 9 bases. The germline CDR1 and CDR2 sequences are SQVTM and ANQGSEA.

This chain joins TRBV20-1 and TRBJ2-3, with D perhaps TRBD2 (5 bases). Germline CDR1 and CDR2: DFQATT and SNEGSKA (reference sequence). The V end was cut by 2 bases, the J end by 0 bases, with 12 bases between. The CDR3 totals 15 residues. The CDR3 here is CSARWRRTSTDTQYF. For the CDR3, the DNA is TGCAGTGCTAGATGGCGCAGGACTAGCACAGATACGCAGTATTTT.

V is TRBV29-1 and J is TRBJ2-1, with D unresolved. Germline CDR1 SQVTM, CDR2 ANQGSEA. The CDR3 covers 11 residues. Trimming took off 7 bases at V and 10 bases at J, with 14 bases between the two ends. The DNA of the CDR3 is TGCAGCGGGATCCATCTTGGCGAGCAGTTCTTC. Residues: CSGIHLGEQFF.

This sequence joins TRBV10-2 and TRBJ2-7, with a weak D call TRBD1 (5 bases). V lost 6 bases and J 1 base, leaving 10 bases between the germline ends. The CDR3 runs 13 residues. From germline, CDR1 is WSHSY and CDR2 SAAADI. The CDR3 region is CASSRDQSYEQYF. The CDR3, as DNA: TGCGCCAGCAGCAGGGATCAGTCCTACGAGCAGTACTTC.

The chain joins TRBV2 to TRBJ2-5, with 10 nucleotides matching TRBD2. Germline-derived CDR1 and CDR2 are SNHLY and FYNNEI. With V trimmed by 6 bases and J by 2 bases, 6 bases remained unmatched. This CDR3 contains 15 residues. As DNA, the CDR3 is TGTGCCAGCAGCCAGCGGGAGGGCCGACAAGAGACCCAGTACTTC. This gives the protein CASSQREGRQETQYF.

The chain links TRBV7-2 to TRBJ1-1, with a tentative D call TRBD1 (6 bases). The CDR3 runs 14 residues. The germline V gene encodes CDR1 SGHTA and CDR2 FQGNSA. V dropped 1 base and J dropped 6 bases, with 12 bases sitting between them. Here the CDR3 reads CASSLGARGPEAFF. DNA for the CDR3: TGTGCCAGCAGCTTAGGGGCCAGGGGTCCTGAAGCTTTCTTT.

This clonotype was found many times. The rearrangement links TRBV28 to TRBJ2-1; a weak D match, TRBD2 (5 bases). Germline V gene lookup returns CDR1 MDHEN and CDR2 SYDVKM. V was pared by 8 bases and J by 2 bases, with 10 bases between. The CDR3 extends over 13 amino acids. CDR3 in DNA: TGTGCCAGCGCGGGTACTGCCTACAATGAGCAGTTCTTC. Its protein product is CASAGTAYNEQFF.

This clonotype came up once. This CDR3 is missing its conserved last phenylalanine or tryptophan, likely due to a read error. The rearrangement links TRBV7-6 to TRBJ2-5; D gene unclear. The CDR3 loop spans 10 amino acids. Per germline, CDR1 SGHVS and CDR2 FNYEAQ. V was clipped by 5 bases and J by 9 bases, with 7 bases between them. In nucleotides, the CDR3 is TGTGCCAGCAGCGGGGTGTCCCAGTACCTC. Its translation is CASSGVSQYL.

The V gene is TRBV5-1, the J gene TRBJ1-6; D call uncertain. Germline-derived CDR1 and CDR2 are SGHRS and YFSETQ. The CDR3 totals 16 residues. V lost 0 bases and J 0 bases, leaving 7 bases between the germline ends. In DNA, the CDR3 is TGCGCCAGCAGCTTGGACAATAACTCCTATAATTCACCCCTCCACTTT. This gives the protein CASSLDNNSYNSPLHF.